These 13 T cell receptor beta chains share one sample of origin, sequenced in a study of vaccination effects on CD4 cells after COVID-19 (dated by TCRdb to the early 2020s). After 10 days of culture, CD4+ T cells were isolated with the EasySep CD4+ T cell isolation kit. Two doses of either the BNT162b2 or the mRNA-1273 mRNA SARS-CoV-2 vaccine were administered to participants. Libraries were constructed by the immunoSEQ multiplex PCR assay. Entries here come from immuneACCESS through TCRdb and include only in-frame sequences with V and J called. Some clones fail to appear in such tables; in the studies checked, an unresolved V gene covers under half of the shortfall, and the cause of the remainder is unknown. For this sample there are 25,000 to 35,000 clones; around 69% appear just once. The top ten clonotypes cover about 15% of the sample. The antigens these receptors bind are not known. The input for sequencing was CD4+ T cells from PBMCs cultured without peptide, taken after COVID-19 vaccination. These receptors were collected from a human donor who received a COVID-19 vaccine.

The chain recombines TRBV27 with TRBJ1-2; D may be TRBD1 (5 bases). The V and J ends lost 2 bases and 7 bases respectively, with 11 bases between them. Looked up from germline, CDR1 is MNHEY and CDR2 is SMNVEV (reference sequence). CDR3 length: 13 residues. CDR3 region: CASSLEAGTGYTF. Here the CDR3 DNA reads TGTGCCAGCAGTTTAGAGGCAGGGACTGGCTACACCTTC.

This chain joins TRBV19 and TRBJ2-1; the D gene is possibly TRBD2 (6 bases). The length of the CDR3 is 14 residues. V lost 5 bases and J 6 bases, leaving 14 bases between the germline ends. CDR1 and CDR2 from the germline V gene are LNHDA and SQIVND (reference sequence). CDR3 protein: CASSEGGLLNEQFF. In DNA, the CDR3 is TGTGCCAGTAGTGAGGGAGGACTTCTCAATGAGCAGTTCTTC.

Only a few counts were recorded for this clone. The chain couples TRBV5-1 to TRBJ2-7, with D hard to call. Trimming left V 2 bases short and J 0 bases short, with 9 bases between. From germline, CDR1 is SGHRS and CDR2 YFSETQ. The CDR3 sequence is 14 residues long. The CDR3 region is CASSLYGSSYEQYF. Here the CDR3 DNA reads TGCGCCAGCAGCTTATACGGCAGCTCCTACGAGCAGTACTTC.

The genes are TRBV9 and TRBJ1-1; perhaps TRBD1 as D (5 bases). This CDR3 region has 15 residues. V was cut by 4 bases and J by 4 bases, with 17 bases left in between. In germline, CDR1 is SGDLS, CDR2 YYNGEE. The CDR3 sequence: CASSYSPGPSTEAFF. The DNA for the CDR3 is TGTGCCAGCAGCTACTCCCCGGGACCGAGCACTGAAGCTTTCTTT.

This clone occurred a few times. J is TRBJ1-2 and V is TRBV29-1; 7 bases map to TRBD1. Germline V gene data show CDR1 as SQVTM and CDR2 as ANQGSEA. This CDR3 contains 13 residues. V lost 0 bases and J lost 6; bases outside the gene matches: 4. Here the CDR3 reads CSVEEKQGHGYTF. The DNA for the CDR3 is TGCAGCGTTGAAGAGAAACAGGGGCATGGCTACACCTTC.

The V gene is TRBV6-2 or TRBV6-3, the J gene TRBJ1-2; D uncertain. Trimming shortened V by 5 bases and J by 7 bases, and 29 bases separated the two germline ends. The CDR3 has 18 residues. Germline CDR1 MNHEY, CDR2 SVGEGT. DNA of the CDR3: TGTGCCAGCAGTCCCTTTTCACCTGTACCCCGAGGTAAAGCTGGCTACACCTTC. It specifies CASSPFSPVPRGKAGYTF.

This chain uses TRBV6-5 with TRBJ1-2; TRBD1 matches at 11 bases. The CDR3 covers 15 residues. CDR1 and CDR2 from the germline V gene are MNHEY and SVGAGI. The ends lost 7 bases at V and 4 bases at J; junction bases unmatched: 8. CDR3 DNA sequence: TGTGCCAGCACTGGGACAGGGGGTTTTAGCTATGGCTACACCTTC. This gives the protein CASTGTGGFSYGYTF.

V gene TRBV5-1 combines with J gene TRBJ1-2, with D possibly matching TRBD1 (5 bases). The CDR3 consists of 14 residues. In germline, CDR1 is SGHRS, CDR2 YFSETQ. The V end was cut by 4 bases, the J end by 3 bases, with 13 bases between. The CDR3 DNA reads TGCGCCAGCAGCGCCGCCGGGACGGACTATGGCTACACCTTC. This gives the protein CASSAAGTDYGYTF.

The chain carries TRBV5-5 and TRBJ1-1, with D unclear. This CDR3 spans 12 amino acids. V lost 4 bases and J 7 bases, leaving 11 bases between the germline ends. Germline CDR1 SGHKS, CDR2 YYEKEE (reference sequence). CDR3 nucleotides: TGTGCCAGCAGCCTGGGATTGTATGAAGCTTTCTTT. Translated: CASSLGLYEAFF.

This chain connects TRBV7-9 to TRBJ2-1; D could derive from TRBD1 or TRBD2 (6 bases each). The V gene's germline CDR1 is SEHNR and CDR2 FQNEAQ (reference sequence). This CDR3 contains 13 residues. V lost 3 bases to trimming and J lost 6 bases, with 9 bases between them. CDR3 sequence (DNA): TGTGCCAGCAGCTTGCCGGGGGCCAATGAGCAGTTCTTC. It yields the protein CASSLPGANEQFF.

CDR3 DNA: TGCAGCGTTGAACCGGGACAGGGGGGCTACGAGCAGTACTTC. It specifies CSVEPGQGGYEQYF. V is TRBV29-1 and J is TRBJ2-7; 11 bases match TRBD1. Germline lookup yields CDR1 SQVTM and CDR2 ANQGSEA. CDR3 length: 14 amino acids. J lost 3 bases, V lost 2 bases, and 3 bases had no gene match.

The chain couples TRBV11-2 to TRBJ2-2; 10 nucleotides align to TRBD2. The V gene end was trimmed by 0 bases and the J gene end by 8 bases; junction bases not matched to a gene: 3. The CDR3 totals 15 residues. Germline V gene lookup returns CDR1 SGHAT and CDR2 FQNNGV. The CDR3 DNA is TGTGCCAGCAGCTTAGAACCTAGCGGGAGTGGGGAGCTGTTTTTT. Translation: CASSLEPSGSGELFF.

The CDR3 region has the DNA TGTGCCAGCAGCGTAAGTCAGGCAAACTATGGCTACACCTTC. Its translation: CASSVSQANYGYTF. V is TRBV9 and J is TRBJ1-2; no firm D call. Germline V lookup: CDR1 SGDLS, CDR2 YYNGEE. V was shortened by 1 base and J by 2 bases, with 9 bases between the two germline ends. The CDR3 has 14 amino acids. Supplemented by reference TRBV9 and TRBJ1-2, the full variable domain reads DSGVTQTPKHLITATGQRVTLRCSPRSGDLSVYWYQQSLDQGLQFLIQYYNGEERAKGNILERFSAQQFPDLHSELNLSSLELGDSALYFCASSVSQANYGYTFGSGTRLTVV.